Following are 14 T cell receptor beta chains from one sample sequenced in a study of lymphopenia after photon versus proton radiotherapy. Profiled with immunoSEQ multiplex PCR; TCRdb holds only in-frame clones, not every one. The repertoire has 60,000 to 75,000 clones, roughly nine tenths of them found once; the top ten carry 9.5% to 15%. This material consisted of peripheral blood, taken from a patient treated with proton-based radiotherapy. These receptors all stem from an older man with esophageal cancer.

On this clone: This sample includes further DNA sequences coding for the same CDR3. The CDR3 nucleotides are TGTGCCAGTAGTATGCGACAGGTCTATGGCTACACCTTC. Translating it yields CASSMRQVYGYTF. V gene TRBV19 combines with J gene TRBJ1-2; D possibly corresponds to TRBD1 (6 bases). This CDR3 is 13 amino acids long. Trimming removed 3 bases at V and 4 bases at J, with 9 bases between. The germline V gene has CDR1 LNHDA and CDR2 SQIVND (reference sequence).

The chain carries TRBV7-2 and TRBJ2-3, with TRBD2 matching 11 bases. The V gene end was trimmed by 3 bases and the J gene end by 4 bases; junction bases not matched to a gene: 6. The CDR3 runs 16 residues. Germline assignment: CDR1 SGHTA and CDR2 FQGNSA. The CDR3 coding sequence is TGTGCCAGCAGCTTCGGGCTAGCGGGGGGAGCAGATACGCAGTATTTT. This gives the protein CASSFGLAGGADTQYF.

DNA for the CDR3: TGCGCCAGCAGACTGAGGGGAAACTCCTACAATGAGCAGTTCTTC. The encoded protein is CASRLRGNSYNEQFF. The chain is built from TRBV5-1 and TRBJ2-1; D could derive from TRBD1 or TRBD2 (5 bases each). The CDR3 loop spans 15 amino acids. V was pared by 5 bases and J by 0 bases, with 12 bases between. CDR1 and CDR2 (germline): SGHRS, YFSETQ. The whole variable domain, remainder taken from reference TRBV5-1 and TRBJ2-1, is KAGVTQTPRYLIKTRGQQVTLSCSPISGHRSVSWYQQTPGQGLQFLFEYFSETQRNKGNFPGRFSGRQFSNSRSEMNVSTLELGDSALYLCASRLRGNSYNEQFFGPGTRLTVL.

CDR3 nucleotides: TGTGCCAGCAGTTTATCGCCAGGGGAAAGCGAAGCTTTCTTT. Amino acid sequence: CASSLSPGESEAFF. The chain couples TRBV27 to TRBJ1-1, with a tentative D call TRBD1 (6 bases). The V end lost 0 bases, the J end lost 8 bases, and 13 bases lay between the germline ends. The CDR3 loop spans 14 amino acids. Germline CDR1 reads MNHEY; CDR2 reads SMNVEV (reference sequence).

V and J are TRBV14 and TRBJ1-1; D unresolved. The V end lost 4 bases, the J end lost 11 bases, and 23 bases lay between the germline ends. Germline V CDR1 and CDR2: SGHDN, FVKESK. This CDR3 is built from 15 residues. This CDR3 is CASSRNAGITGEAFF. In nucleotides, the CDR3 is TGTGCCAGCAGCCGAAACGCCGGGATAACTGGAGAGGCTTTCTTT.

CDR3 sequence (DNA): TGTGCCAGCAGCTCCTGGACGTCTGGAAACACCATATATTTT. Translated, it gives CASSSWTSGNTIYF. The chain couples TRBV7-9 to TRBJ1-3; D is unclear. Germline lookup yields CDR1 SEHNR and CDR2 FQNEAQ (reference sequence). This CDR3 comprises 14 residues. Trimming removed 4 bases at V and 1 base at J, with 8 bases between.

The chain employs TRBV4-1 and TRBJ2-7; the match to TRBD1 covers 8 bases. The CDR3 extends over 15 amino acids. V shed 0 bases and J 2 bases; nucleotides not matched to a gene: 3. Germline V CDR1 and CDR2: MGHRA, YSYEKL. The CDR3 here is CASSQETGEAYEQYF. CDR3 bases: TGCGCCAGCAGCCAAGAGACAGGGGAGGCCTACGAGCAGTACTTC.

Here the CDR3 reads CASSYANRGLRNEQFF. DNA of the CDR3: TGTGCCAGCAGTTACGCCAACAGGGGGCTACGCAATGAGCAGTTCTTC. The chain joins TRBV6-5 to TRBJ2-1; the match to TRBD1 covers 9 bases. This CDR3 spans 16 amino acids. V lost 2 bases and J lost 6; bases outside the gene matches: 8. Germline-derived CDR1 and CDR2 are MNHEY and SVGAGI.

This clone qualifies as medium-sized. The gene calls are TRBV2 and TRBJ1-2; D unresolved. Trimming cost V 7 bases and J 0 bases, with 9 bases left between them. This CDR3 has 13 residues. The V gene's germline CDR1 is SNHLY and CDR2 FYNNEI. The CDR3 reads CASNLDPNYGYTF. As DNA, the CDR3 is TGTGCCAGCAACTTGGACCCTAACTATGGCTACACCTTC. The whole variable domain, remainder taken from reference TRBV2 and TRBJ1-2, is EPEVTQTPSHQVTQMGQEVILRCVPISNHLYFYWYRQILGQKVEFLVSFYNNEISEKSEIFDDQFSVERPDGSNFTLKIRSTKLEDSAMYFCASNLDPNYGYTFGSGTRLTVV.

V is TRBV7-2 and J is TRBJ2-7; 8 bases align to TRBD2. With 4 bases clipped from V and 4 bases from J, the junction kept 9 bases outside the gene matches. Per the germline V gene, CDR1 is SGHTA and CDR2 is FQGNSA. The CDR3 has 15 amino acids. CDR3 in amino acids: CASSSYSAGGYEQYF. CDR3 bases: TGTGCCAGCAGCTCTTACTCCGCGGGGGGTTACGAGCAGTACTTC.

This chain joins TRBV7-6 and TRBJ2-7; the match to TRBD2 covers 13 bases. The CDR3 is 16 amino acids. With 5 bases clipped from V and 2 bases from J, the junction kept 6 bases outside the gene matches. Germline CDR1 is SGHVS and CDR2 is FNYEAQ. The CDR3: CASSQGTSGDTYEQYF. CDR3 bases: TGTGCCAGCAGCCAAGGGACTAGCGGGGATACCTACGAGCAGTACTTC.

This rearrangement joins TRBV27 to TRBJ1-6, with a tentative D call TRBD1 (5 bases). Germline V gives CDR1 MNHEY, CDR2 SMNVEV (reference sequence). This CDR3 contains 22 residues. Trimming pared 6 bases from V and 9 bases from J, leaving 39 bases between. The CDR3 DNA reads TGTGCCAGCAGCTCTAAAGGACCTACCCCGGGACGCCGGGTGGTCGTATCTTCACCCCTCCACTTT. It codes for CASSSKGPTPGRRVVVSSPLHF.

This chain joins TRBV4-3 and TRBJ2-7; 7 nucleotides line up with TRBD1. The CDR3 totals 15 residues. Germline V gene sequence: CDR1 LGHNA, CDR2 YSLEER. Trimming removed 1 base from V and 4 bases from J; junction bases left unmatched: 7. The CDR3 DNA follows: TGCGCCAGCAGCCAAGGTCTCGGACAGGCGTACGAGCAGTACTTC. Its protein product is CASSQGLGQAYEQYF.

The chain links TRBV2 to TRBJ2-5; 7 bases are shared with TRBD2. The CDR3 has 15 residues. V shed 2 bases and J 4 bases; nucleotides not matched to a gene: 7. Germline values: CDR1 SNHLY, CDR2 FYNNEI. In DNA form, the CDR3 reads TGTGCCAGCAGTGAAAGGGAGGGGAGGGGAGAGACCCAGTACTTC. Protein product: CASSEREGRGETQYF. Variable domain in full (rest from reference TRBV2 and TRBJ2-5): EPEVTQTPSHQVTQMGQEVILRCVPISNHLYFYWYRQILGQKVEFLVSFYNNEISEKSEIFDDQFSVERPDGSNFTLKIRSTKLEDSAMYFCASSEREGRGETQYFGPGTRLLVL.